A single sample is the source of the 19 T cell receptor beta chains below, sequenced in a study of PD-1 blockade in classical Hodgkin lymphoma. Data came from immunoSEQ multiplex PCR; TCRdb stores just in-frame clones and leaves some out. The sample carries approximately 17,000 clones, around 81% recorded once. Each patient experienced a relapse that followed autologous stem cell transplantation, and brentuximab vedotin exposure varied. Investigators isolated CD4+ T cells from thawed PBMCs through magnetic negative selection. The sample here was CD4+ T cells from blood, taken at baseline. The source is a human donor with classical Hodgkin lymphoma.

The chain links TRBV5-4 to TRBJ2-3; either TRBD1 or TRBD2 may supply D (5 bases each). V was shortened by 3 bases and J by 0 bases, with 14 bases between the two germline ends. Germline assignment: CDR1 SGHNT and CDR2 YYREEE (reference sequence). CDR3 length equals 16 residues. The CDR3 sequence is CASSSGRATSTDTQYF. CDR3 in DNA: TGTGCCAGCAGCTCGGGACGGGCCACTAGCACAGATACGCAGTATTTT.

This clone was seen just once. The chain recombines TRBV7-9 with TRBJ2-3; 9 nucleotides match TRBD2. Germline V gene lookup returns CDR1 SEHNR and CDR2 FQNEAQ (reference sequence). J lost 6 bases, V lost 5 bases, and 9 bases had no gene match. CDR3 length: 15 residues. The CDR3 nucleotides are TGTGCCAGCAGCCCTTCTCTGGCGGGAGGGGATACGCAGTATTTT. This translates into CASSPSLAGGDTQYF.

The chain carries TRBV18 and TRBJ2-7; D gene unclear. The V and J ends lost 4 bases and 5 bases respectively, with 18 bases between them. Germline V gene lookup returns CDR1 KGHSH and CDR2 LQKENI. The CDR3 length is 15 residues. This CDR3 is CASSLNMGNLDEQYF. DNA for the CDR3: TGTGCCAGCTCACTGAACATGGGGAATTTGGACGAGCAGTACTTC.

This clone has a handful of counts. V gene TRBV27 combines with J gene TRBJ2-7, with 12 nucleotides matching TRBD1. The CDR3 has 15 amino acids. Germline V gene data show CDR1 as MNHEY and CDR2 as SMNVEV (reference sequence). V lost 5 bases to trimming and J lost 4 bases; unmatched junction nucleotides: 6. CDR3 DNA sequence: TGTGCCAGCAGTCCCGGGACAGGGGGCCGGTACGAGCAGTACTTC. This sequence encodes CASSPGTGGRYEQYF.

V usage is TRBV7-2 and J usage is TRBJ2-3; D not certain. The CDR3 consists of 14 residues. Germline V CDR1 and CDR2: SGHTA, FQGNSA. Trimming removed 1 base from V and 0 bases from J, with 5 bases in between. Written as DNA, the CDR3 is TGTGCCAGCAGCTTAGGTCGGAGCACAGATACGCAGTATTTT. This translates into CASSLGRSTDTQYF.

This clone was counted a few times. The chain uses TRBV4-2 and TRBJ1-5; perhaps TRBD1 as D (6 bases). This CDR3 region has 16 residues. Germline V gene lookup returns CDR1 LGHNA and CDR2 YNFKEQ. V was trimmed by 1 base and J by 1 base, leaving 11 bases between them. The CDR3 coding sequence is TGTGCCAGCAGCCAAGTCGGTCAGGGGAGCAATCAGCCCCAGCATTTT. Protein product: CASSQVGQGSNQPQHF.

This sequence joins TRBV5-4 and TRBJ1-1; 7 bases are shared with TRBD1. Germline-derived CDR1 and CDR2 are SGHNT and YYREEE (reference sequence). The CDR3 runs to 13 residues. Trimming cost V 3 bases and J 6 bases; bases outside gene matches: 5. Written as DNA, the CDR3 is TGTGCCAGCAGCTCAGGGGGACGCGCTGAAGCTTTCTTT. The encoded protein is CASSSGGRAEAFF.

This clone was found once. The chain couples TRBV28 to TRBJ2-3; 7 nucleotides match TRBD1. With V trimmed by 8 bases and J by 2 bases, 10 bases remained unmatched. Germline values: CDR1 MDHEN, CDR2 SYDVKM. The CDR3 runs 15 residues. For the CDR3, the DNA is TGTGCCAGCGGTAGGGGCAGGGGGTTCACAGATACGCAGTATTTT. It yields the protein CASGRGRGFTDTQYF.

This sequence joins TRBV28 and TRBJ2-1; 8 bases fit TRBD1. Unmatched junction bases numbered 25, after V lost 6 bases and J lost 0 bases. Germline V CDR1 and CDR2: MDHEN, SYDVKM. There are 22 residues in the CDR3. This chain's CDR3 is CASSVESVDRARKGSSYNEQFF. The CDR3 coding sequence is TGTGCCAGCAGCGTGGAATCGGTGGACAGGGCACGAAAGGGGAGCTCCTACAATGAGCAGTTCTTC.

The chain combines TRBV10-3 with TRBJ2-1; no clear D gene. The CDR3 is 14 amino acids. CDR1 is ENHRY and CDR2 is SYGVKD in the germline V gene. Trimming took 2 bases from V and 6 from J, leaving 11 bases between them. The CDR3 nucleotides are TGTGCCATCAGTGAGAAAGAGCTCCCCAATGAGCAGTTCTTC. It encodes CAISEKELPNEQFF.

This chain links TRBV7-8 with TRBJ2-2; D might be TRBD1 (5 bases). Germline CDR1 and CDR2: SGHVS and FQNEAQ. The ends were cut back, 6 bases at V and 5 bases at J, with 10 bases in the middle. CDR3 length equals 13 residues. CDR3 sequence: CASRPTETGELFF. Written as DNA, the CDR3 is TGTGCCAGCAGACCGACAGAGACCGGGGAGCTGTTTTTT.

The V and J genes are TRBV5-5 and TRBJ1-1; tentatively, D is TRBD1 (6 bases). V was pared by 3 bases and J by 4 bases, with 16 bases between. Germline CDR1 is SGHKS and CDR2 is YYEKEE (reference sequence). The CDR3 runs to 15 residues. CDR3 nucleotides: TGTGCCAGCAGCTCACGACAGGATCTAGGCACTGAAGCTTTCTTT. Protein sequence: CASSSRQDLGTEAFF.

The CDR3 coding sequence is TGTGCCAGCCCGATACAGGGGCACCCTCCCCTTATTGATGAAAAACTGTTTTTT. Translating gives CASPIQGHPPLIDEKLFF. J is TRBJ1-4 and V is TRBV18, with 7 bases lining up with TRBD1. Unmatched junction bases numbered 21, after V lost 8 bases and J lost 6 bases. From germline, CDR1 is KGHSH and CDR2 LQKENI. This CDR3 is 18 amino acids long.

The chain joins TRBV2 to TRBJ1-5, with 7 bases identical to TRBD1. Germline assignment: CDR1 SNHLY and CDR2 FYNNEI. CDR3 length: 15 residues. The trim removed 6 bases at V and 0 bases at J, leaving 5 bases unmatched. The CDR3 bases are TGTGCCAGCAGGTTGGACAGGACTAGCAATCAGCCCCAGCATTTT. The encoded protein is CASRLDRTSNQPQHF.

V usage is TRBV29-1 and J usage is TRBJ1-3, with D tentatively TRBD1 (5 bases). The CDR3 loop spans 12 amino acids. Trimming took off 6 bases at V and 8 bases at J, with 14 bases between the two ends. Germline CDR1 and CDR2: SQVTM and ANQGSEA. In DNA, the CDR3 is TGCAGCGTGGCCAGGGCGGGGGACACCATATATTTT. As protein: CSVARAGDTIYF.

This chain uses TRBV30 with TRBJ2-3; D possibly corresponds to TRBD2 (7 bases). CDR3 size: 16 residues. Looked up from germline, CDR1 is GTSNPN and CDR2 is SVGIG (reference sequence). The germline V and J ends were trimmed by 0 bases and 1 base, with 14 bases remaining between them. CDR3 loop: CAWSVLGGGRTDTQYF. The CDR3 region has the DNA TGTGCCTGGAGTGTACTAGGGGGGGGCCGCACAGATACGCAGTATTTT. Full variable domain (rest looked up from reference TRBV30 and TRBJ2-3): SQTIHQWPATLVQPVGSPLSLECTVEGTSNPNLYWYRQAAGRGLQLLFYSVGIGQISSEVPQNLSASRPQDRQFILSSKKLLLSDSGFYLCAWSVLGGGRTDTQYFGPGTRLTVL.

In its sample, this clone was seen a few times. J is TRBJ1-5 and V is TRBV6-6; D gene unclear. CDR1 MNHNY and CDR2 SVGAGI come from the germline V gene (reference sequence). CDR3 length: 15 residues. Trimming removed 0 bases from V and 3 bases from J, with 9 bases in between. This CDR3 is CASSYSDIFNQPQHF. CDR3 nucleotide sequence: TGTGCCAGCAGTTACTCAGACATTTTCAATCAGCCCCAGCATTTT.

The gene calls are TRBV7-9 and TRBJ1-2, with 9 bases aligning to TRBD1. V was pared by 2 bases and J by 1 base, with 14 bases of the junction left unmatched. The CDR3 consists of 19 residues. CDR1 is SEHNR, CDR2 FQNEAQ, per germline (reference sequence). The CDR3 DNA sequence: TGTGCCAGCAGCTTAAGGGCTCCGGGACAGGGACCGAATAACTATGGCTACACCTTC. Translation: CASSLRAPGQGPNNYGYTF.

This clone was seen a few times. The CDR3 here is CASSSPPGTYSNQPQHF. The CDR3 bases are TGTGCCAGCAGTTCACCGCCCGGAACATATAGCAATCAGCCCCAGCATTTT. The chain has TRBV28 and TRBJ1-5; D is unclear. V gave up 4 bases and J gave up 0 bases, with 16 bases separating them. Germline V gives CDR1 MDHEN, CDR2 SYDVKM. This CDR3 comprises 17 residues.